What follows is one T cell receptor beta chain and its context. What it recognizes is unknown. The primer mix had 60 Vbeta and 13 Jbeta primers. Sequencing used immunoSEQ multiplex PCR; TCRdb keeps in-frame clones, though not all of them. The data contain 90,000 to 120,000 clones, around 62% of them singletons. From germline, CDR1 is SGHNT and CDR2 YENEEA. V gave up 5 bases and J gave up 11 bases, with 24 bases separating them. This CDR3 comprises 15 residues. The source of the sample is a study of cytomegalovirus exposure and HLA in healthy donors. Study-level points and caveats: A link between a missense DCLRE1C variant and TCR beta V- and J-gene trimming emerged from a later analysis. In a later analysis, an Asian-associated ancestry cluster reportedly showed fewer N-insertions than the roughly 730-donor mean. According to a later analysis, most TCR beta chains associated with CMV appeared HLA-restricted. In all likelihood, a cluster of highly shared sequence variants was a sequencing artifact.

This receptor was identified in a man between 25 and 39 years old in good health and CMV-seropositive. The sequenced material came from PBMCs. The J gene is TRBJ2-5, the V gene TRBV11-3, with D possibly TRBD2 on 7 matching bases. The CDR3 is CASSIRGGPTGEQYF. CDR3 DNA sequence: TGTGCCAGCAGCATAAGGGGGGGACCGACGGGAGAGCAGTACTTC.